This T cell receptor beta chain was identified during a study of blood T cell repertoires in COVID-19. The germline CDR1 and CDR2 sequences are SGHRS and YFSETQ. Trimming shortened V by 0 bases and J by 11 bases, and 14 bases separated the two germline ends. The CDR3 is made up of 13 amino acids. Assay: immunoSEQ multiplex PCR; the TCRdb copy retains only in-frame clones and omits some. The data hold about 260,000 clones, with 86% observed a single time. V and J are TRBV5-1 and TRBJ1-1, with a possible D match to TRBD1 (5 bases). What was sequenced was peripheral blood. This clonotype originated in a man aged 35 to 55 who had recovered from COVID-19. The CDR3 loop reads CASSLAGSGWAFF. CDR3 coding DNA: TGCGCCAGCAGCTTGGCAGGCTCAGGGTGGGCTTTCTTT.